The 10 T cell receptor beta chains in this list originate from one sample, sequenced in a study of control samples from healthy donors and cancer patients. The method was immunoSEQ multiplex PCR; TCRdb's version includes in-frame clones alone and lacks a portion of them. This sample contains about 190,000 clones. The sequencing input was blood. The receptors come from a woman aged 25 to 45 in good health.

The chain joins TRBV27 to TRBJ2-5; D gene unclear. V dropped 6 bases and J dropped 4 bases, with 12 bases sitting between them. Germline CDR1 reads MNHEY; CDR2 reads SMNVEV (reference sequence). The CDR3 totals 13 residues. Here the CDR3 DNA reads TGTGCCAGCAGCCGCAGAGTGGCAGAGACCCAGTACTTC. This gives the protein CASSRRVAETQYF.

The DNA of the CDR3 is TGTGCCAGCAGCCCACAATATACCGGCCCTCAGCCCCAGCATTTT. It specifies CASSPQYTGPQPQHF. The V gene is TRBV7-2, the J gene TRBJ1-5; D is unclear. CDR3 size: 15 residues. The germline gives CDR1 SGHTA, CDR2 FQGNSA. The V end lost 5 bases, the J end lost 6 bases, and 17 bases lay between the germline ends.

The chain joins TRBV2 to TRBJ2-7; tentatively, D is TRBD2 (6 bases). This CDR3 is 13 amino acids long. Germline lookup yields CDR1 SNHLY and CDR2 FYNNEI. The V end lost 7 bases, the J end lost 0 bases, and 10 bases lay between the germline ends. CDR3 bases: TGTGCCAGCAAGACGGGGGACTCCTACGAGCAGTACTTC. Protein: CASKTGDSYEQYF.

This rearrangement joins TRBV19 to TRBJ2-3; 7 bases are a match to TRBD1. The CDR3 spans 15 residues. Per germline, CDR1 LNHDA and CDR2 SQIVND (reference sequence). The J segment lost 3 bases and the V segment lost 5 bases, leaving 8 bases of the junction unmatched. This CDR3 reads CASSPDRDGTDTQYF. The CDR3 DNA sequence: TGTGCCAGTAGTCCAGACAGGGACGGGACAGATACGCAGTATTTT.

CDR3 sequence (DNA): TGTGCCAGCAGTAGGGGACGGTTGAACACTGAAGCTTTCTTT. The encoded protein is CASSRGRLNTEAFF. The gene calls are TRBV27 and TRBJ1-1, with D maybe TRBD1 (5 bases). Trimming shortened V by 5 bases and J by 0 bases, and 10 bases separated the two germline ends. Germline V gene lookup returns CDR1 MNHEY and CDR2 SMNVEV (reference sequence). CDR3 length equals 14 residues.

The chain employs TRBV28 and TRBJ1-5; D remains ambiguous. CDR3 length: 12 amino acids. Germline V gene sequence: CDR1 MDHEN, CDR2 SYDVKM. The ends were cut back, 7 bases at V and 1 base at J, with 5 bases in the middle. CDR3 DNA sequence: TGTGCCAGCAAGGGCAGCAATCAGCCCCAGCATTTT. Translation gives CASKGSNQPQHF.

The J gene is TRBJ1-5, the V gene TRBV28, with TRBD1 matching over 7 bases. Per germline, CDR1 MDHEN and CDR2 SYDVKM. The CDR3 totals 13 residues. Unmatched junction bases numbered 15, after V lost 6 bases and J lost 16 bases. The CDR3 spells CASRPQGGDRKHF. CDR3 DNA sequence: TGTGCCAGCAGACCTCAGGGGGGGGACAGAAAACATTTT.

Comments on this clone: Other nucleotide sequences from this sample produce the same CDR3. The chain joins TRBV5-1 to TRBJ2-7; D uncertain. Trimming cost V 0 bases and J 3 bases, with 1 base left between them. The CDR3 length is 11 residues. Germline V gene data show CDR1 as SGHRS and CDR2 as YFSETQ. The CDR3 sequence is CASSLGYEQYF. The CDR3 region has the DNA TGCGCCAGCAGCTTGGGCTACGAGCAGTACTTC.

The chain employs TRBV5-1 and TRBJ2-1, with 8 bases fitting TRBD2. The trim removed 3 bases at V and 5 bases at J, leaving 7 bases unmatched. In germline, CDR1 is SGHRS, CDR2 YFSETQ. CDR3 length: 15 amino acids. CDR3 in DNA: TGCGCCAGCAGCTCCGGGCGGGGGGACCACAATGAGCAGTTCTTC. Translation gives CASSSGRGDHNEQFF.

The J gene is TRBJ2-6, the V gene TRBV7-2; no definite D call. Per germline, CDR1 SGHTA and CDR2 FQGNSA. This CDR3 comprises 17 residues. V lost 3 bases and J lost 0, with 12 bases in between. CDR3 sequence: CASSFVWAPSGANVLTF. CDR3 nucleotide sequence: TGTGCCAGCAGCTTCGTATGGGCGCCCTCTGGGGCCAACGTCCTGACTTTC. Full variable domain (missing parts from reference TRBV7-2 and TRBJ2-6): GAGVSQSPSNKVTEKGKDVELRCDPISGHTALYWYRQSLGQGLEFLIYFQGNSAPDKSGLPSDRFSAERTGGSVSTLTIQRTQQEDSAVYLCASSFVWAPSGANVLTFGAGSRLTVL.